Within the sample, the clone carrying this T cell receptor beta chain is medium-sized. No antigen is known for it. The template was genomic DNA from peripheral blood, not RNA. These data belong to a study of T cell repertoires in aging, cancer and after chemotherapy. Study conclusions and caveats: Compared with age-matched healthy donors, untreated hematological or solid cancer patients showed higher blood TCR clonality. The repertoire data cannot show anything about immunological memory following chemotherapy.

Rearranged V-D-J TRB sequences were amplified with a mixed TRB-A/B primer pool. TCRdb processed the multiplex PCR reads anew with MiXCR; each CDR3 protein has one entry. The table includes about 860 distinct CDR3 sequences, around 26% detected once. Sequencing was done on a sample of blood. The sequence was obtained from a human donor with a blood cancer.

CDR3 sequence reads: CASSPGTHSNQPQHF. CDR3 in DNA: TGTGCCAGTAGCCCGGGGACCCATAGCAATCAGCCCCAGCATTTT. The chain carries TRBV19 and TRBJ1-5; perhaps TRBD1 as D (5 bases). The ends were cut back, 6 bases at V and 0 bases at J, with 12 bases in the middle. Germline CDR1 is LNHDA and CDR2 is SQIVND (reference sequence). This CDR3 region has 15 residues.